This T cell receptor (beta chain) emerged from a study of T cell repertoires in cytomegalovirus infection. Study-level background: It can be stated that public TCR beta signatures indicated CMV infection as well as a matching HLA type.

Losses at the gene ends were 0 bases for V and 6 bases for J; bases not matched to a gene: 12. From germline, CDR1 is ENHRY and CDR2 SYGVKD. This CDR3 comprises 17 residues. MiXCR was run by TCRdb on the reads, yielding one entry per CDR3 protein. This table has some 300,000 distinct CDR3 sequences, 15% to 20% appearing once. In regard to this clonotype: Its specificity is not known.

Study results and limitations: Dominating the ex vivo response were HLA-C-restricted CMV-specific TCR beta clonotypes. Cumulative frequency (of public TCR beta family members) identified carriers of CMV plus the relevant HLA.

The source of this sequence is a human donor in good health (CMV status not recorded). Some clones in this sample may be carry-over from other donors' samples. This chain joins TRBV10-3 and TRBJ2-3, with TRBD1 matching 7 bases. Sequenced input: PBMCs. In DNA form, the CDR3 reads TGTGCCATCAGTGAGTCGGTTGAGGGGGCCGCGTTGGATACGCAGTATTTT. It codes for CAISESVEGAALDTQYF.